The 32 T cell receptor beta chains reported below all come from one sample, sequenced in a study of cytomegalovirus exposure and HLA in healthy donors. Primers for the PCR totalled 60 Vbeta and 13 Jbeta. Using immunoSEQ multiplex PCR, the repertoire was profiled, and TCRdb retains in-frame clones only, with some absent. The data show just over 95,000 clones, approximately 77% seen once. Sequencing was carried out using PBMCs. The receptors stem from a middle-aged woman in good health and CMV-seronegative.

The chain has TRBV2 and TRBJ2-1, with 7 bases identical to TRBD2. Trimming removed 4 bases from V and 5 bases from J; junction bases left unmatched: 5. The germline V gene encodes CDR1 SNHLY and CDR2 FYNNEI. The CDR3 extends over 14 amino acids. The CDR3 here is CASSASSGNNEQFF. The CDR3 coding sequence is TGTGCCAGCAGTGCGTCTAGCGGAAACAATGAGCAGTTCTTC. Supplemented by reference TRBV2 and TRBJ2-1, the full variable domain reads EPEVTQTPSHQVTQMGQEVILRCVPISNHLYFYWYRQILGQKVEFLVSFYNNEISEKSEIFDDQFSVERPDGSNFTLKIRSTKLEDSAMYFCASSASSGNNEQFFGPGTRLTVL.

Only one count was recorded for this clone. The junction and the germline gene differ at one end; a read error may be behind it. The J gene is TRBJ2-7, the V gene TRBV6-1; D not resolved. The CDR3 totals 12 residues. In germline, CDR1 is MNHNS, CDR2 SASEGT. CDR3 bases: TGTGCCAGCAGGATACAGTCGTACGAGCAGCACTTC. This translates into CASRIQSYEQHF.

The chain has TRBV7-9 and TRBJ2-7, with TRBD1 matching 7 bases. There are 14 residues in the CDR3. With V trimmed by 0 bases and J by 4 bases, 3 bases remained unmatched. Germline values: CDR1 SEHNR, CDR2 FQNEAQ (reference sequence). The chain's CDR3 is CASSLANRGYEQYF. The CDR3 DNA reads TGTGCCAGCAGCTTAGCGAACAGGGGTTACGAGCAGTACTTC.

The chain combines TRBV27 with TRBJ2-7; 9 bases are a match to TRBD1. Germline CDR1 reads MNHEY; CDR2 reads SMNVEV (reference sequence). V lost 3 bases and J lost 4; bases outside the gene matches: 10. The CDR3 covers 16 residues. The chain's CDR3 is CASSFQPGTGNYEQYF. In DNA form, the CDR3 reads TGTGCCAGCAGTTTCCAACCCGGGACAGGGAATTACGAGCAGTACTTC.

The rearrangement links TRBV7-9 to TRBJ2-3; unclear D gene. The CDR3 runs to 12 residues. Germline V gene sequence: CDR1 SEHNR, CDR2 FQNEAQ (reference sequence). Trimming pared 5 bases from V and 2 bases from J, leaving 5 bases between. The CDR3 reads CASSTYTDTQYF. CDR3 DNA: TGTGCCAGCAGCACATACACAGATACGCAGTATTTT.

This clone was picked up a small number of times. This rearrangement joins TRBV6-5 to TRBJ1-1; tentative D call: TRBD1 (6 bases). Trimming stripped 5 bases from V and 6 bases from J, with 19 bases between. Per germline, CDR1 MNHEY and CDR2 SVGAGI. The CDR3 is 15 amino acids. The DNA of the CDR3 is TGTGCCAGCAGTCCACCGACAGGAGTATACTCTGAAGCTTTCTTT. It specifies CASSPPTGVYSEAFF.

The chain couples TRBV29-1 to TRBJ1-1, with TRBD1 matching 12 bases. The J segment lost 5 bases and the V segment lost 6 bases, leaving 10 bases of the junction unmatched. The CDR3 runs 15 residues. The V gene's germline CDR1 is SQVTM and CDR2 ANQGSEA. CDR3 sequence reads: CSVLRDRGLRTEAFF. The CDR3 coding sequence is TGCAGCGTCCTCCGGGACAGGGGGCTTCGGACTGAAGCTTTCTTT.

This clone was seen once. The rearrangement links TRBV2 to TRBJ2-1, with TRBD2 as a possible D gene (5 bases). The CDR3 spans 15 residues. Germline loops: CDR1 SNHLY, CDR2 FYNNEI. Trimming shortened V by 6 bases and J by 0 bases, and 12 bases separated the two germline ends. The CDR3 coding sequence is TGTGCCAGCAGGGAAAGCGGTTACTCCTACAATGAGCAGTTCTTC. Protein sequence: CASRESGYSYNEQFF.

This clone has only one observation. An end of the junction differs from the germline gene, which may be a read error. This chain joins TRBV5-4 and TRBJ2-6; TRBD1 might be the D (5 bases). This CDR3 region has 18 residues. Germline V gives CDR1 SGHNT, CDR2 YYREEE (reference sequence). CDR3 DNA: TGTGCCATCAGCCCCCACCCAGGGTCCAACTCTGGGGCCAACGTCCTGACTTTC. It yields the protein CAISPHPGSNSGANVLTF.

V usage is TRBV6-6 and J usage is TRBJ2-7; 8 positions match TRBD2. J was trimmed by 1 base and V by 2 bases; bases with no gene match: 7. The CDR3 covers 16 residues. From germline, CDR1 is MNHNY and CDR2 SVGAGI (reference sequence). The CDR3 DNA reads as TGTGCCAGCAGTTACCCCCAGGCGGGGGGTTCCTACGAGCAGTACTTC. It is translated as CASSYPQAGGSYEQYF.

The chain carries TRBV11-2 and TRBJ1-2; TRBD1 might be the D (5 bases). The CDR3 runs 14 residues. Trimming cost V 4 bases and J 2 bases, with 11 bases left between them. CDR1 SGHAT and CDR2 FQNNGV come from the germline V gene. CDR3 amino acids: CASSWGKRNYGYTF. DNA of the CDR3: TGTGCCAGCAGCTGGGGCAAAAGAAACTATGGCTACACCTTC.

This clone came up once. The V and J genes are TRBV5-1 and TRBJ2-3; TRBD2 matches 9 bases. Trimming at V came to 0 bases and at J to 2 bases, leaving 4 bases not matched to a gene. From germline, CDR1 is SGHRS and CDR2 YFSETQ. This CDR3 contains 16 residues. The CDR3 region has the DNA TGCGCCAGCAGCTTGGTGCTAGCGGGGAACACAGATACGCAGTATTTT. Its translation: CASSLVLAGNTDTQYF.

The V gene is TRBV12-5, the J gene TRBJ2-7; TRBD1 matches 8 bases. After removal of 0 bases from V and 4 bases from J, the junction contained 5 bases not matched to a gene. The CDR3 length is 15 residues. Germline V gene data show CDR1 as LGHNT and CDR2 as FRNRAP. DNA for the CDR3: TGTGCTAGTGGTTTGGTCCAGGGGGCGCGTTACGAGCAGTACTTC. This gives the protein CASGLVQGARYEQYF.

V usage is TRBV27 and J usage is TRBJ2-7, with D uncertain. Germline loops: CDR1 MNHEY, CDR2 SMNVEV (reference sequence). The CDR3 covers 13 residues. The V end lost 3 bases, the J end lost 3 bases, and 9 bases lay between the germline ends. Here the CDR3 reads CASSFGRHYEQYF. Written as DNA, the CDR3 is TGTGCCAGCAGTTTCGGCAGACACTACGAGCAGTACTTC.

The rearrangement uses TRBV6-1 and TRBJ1-1, with D perhaps TRBD1 (5 bases). Germline assignment: CDR1 MNHNS and CDR2 SASEGT. The CDR3 is made up of 15 amino acids. Trimming took off 8 bases at V and 0 bases at J, with 16 bases between the two ends. Here the CDR3 reads CASGGGRLLNTEAFF. The CDR3, as DNA: TGTGCCAGCGGGGGGGGGAGGCTCCTGAACACTGAAGCTTTCTTT.

V usage is TRBV5-1 and J usage is TRBJ1-5; TRBD1 is a possible D gene (5 bases). V was pared by 4 bases and J by 2 bases, with 13 bases between. The CDR3 sequence is 15 residues long. Germline lookup yields CDR1 SGHRS and CDR2 YFSETQ. CDR3: CASSPGGGGNQPQHF. The CDR3 nucleotides read TGCGCCAGCAGCCCGGGGGGGGGTGGCAATCAGCCCCAGCATTTT.

V gene TRBV7-6 combines with J gene TRBJ2-3; 9 bases agree with TRBD2. The junction had 6 bases not matched to a gene; V was cut back by 0 bases and J by 2 bases. Germline values: CDR1 SGHVS, CDR2 FNYEAQ. This CDR3 has 17 residues. The CDR3, as DNA: TGTGCCAGCAGCTTAGCAGGGCTAGCGGGGCACACAGATACGCAGTATTTT. It translates to CASSLAGLAGHTDTQYF.

This clone showed up just a few times. The V gene is TRBV10-3, the J gene TRBJ2-7, with TRBD2 identical over 10 bases. With V trimmed by 8 bases and J by 8 bases, 9 bases remained unmatched. CDR1 and CDR2 from the germline V gene are ENHRY and SYGVKD. CDR3 length equals 13 residues. This CDR3 reads CAIGGTSEEKQYF. As DNA, the CDR3 is TGTGCCATCGGGGGGACTAGCGAAGAGAAGCAGTACTTC.

The rearrangement uses TRBV30 and TRBJ2-7, with D possibly TRBD1 on 5 matching bases. Looked up from germline, CDR1 is GTSNPN and CDR2 is SVGIG (reference sequence). The CDR3 runs 13 residues. Trimming cost V 4 bases and J 2 bases, with 12 bases left between them. CDR3 loop: CAWMVQGTYEQYF. DNA of the CDR3: TGTGCCTGGATGGTCCAGGGCACCTACGAGCAGTACTTC.

This chain links TRBV4-3 with TRBJ2-3; D is perhaps TRBD1 (5 bases). CDR3 length equals 16 residues. The V end was cut by 1 base, the J end by 5 bases, with 16 bases between. CDR1 LGHNA and CDR2 YSLEER come from the germline V gene. CDR3: CASSQGFTRGIDTQYF. The CDR3 DNA is TGCGCCAGCAGCCAAGGGTTTACAAGGGGAATAGATACGCAGTATTTT.

The J gene is TRBJ2-7, the V gene TRBV30, with 7 nucleotides matching TRBD1. The CDR3 is 13 amino acids. With 7 bases clipped from V and 0 bases from J, the junction kept 6 bases outside the gene matches. Germline V gene lookup returns CDR1 GTSNPN and CDR2 SVGIG (reference sequence). CDR3 nucleotides: TGTGCCTTGGGACAGTCATACTCCTACGAGCAGTACTTC. Translating gives CALGQSYSYEQYF.

The chain couples TRBV25-1 to TRBJ1-1, with D possibly TRBD1 on 6 matching bases. The CDR3 is 16 residues long. Germline values: CDR1 MGHDK, CDR2 SYGVNS. Trimming removed 5 bases at V and 2 bases at J, with 18 bases between. CDR3 sequence: CASSFDVGGTNTEAFF. The CDR3, as DNA: TGTGCCAGCAGTTTCGACGTGGGTGGGACAAACACTGAAGCTTTCTTT.

The chain combines TRBV25-1 with TRBJ1-2; D unresolved. V lost 8 bases, J lost 3 bases, and 13 bases lay in between. Germline V gene lookup returns CDR1 MGHDK and CDR2 SYGVNS. The length of the CDR3 is 13 residues. CDR3 coding DNA: TGTGCCAGCTTGTCCCAGAGGGACTATGGCTACACCTTC. Its translation is CASLSQRDYGYTF.

This clone appeared a few times. In DNA form, the CDR3 reads TGTGCCAGCAGTTCTAACTACGAGCAGTACTTC. It encodes CASSSNYEQYF. The chain combines TRBV7-2 with TRBJ2-7; unclear D gene. The V gene lost 6 bases and the J gene lost 3 bases, with 6 bases spanning the gap. This CDR3 has 11 residues. Germline V CDR1 and CDR2: SGHTA, FQGNSA.

The chain recombines TRBV7-6 with TRBJ2-1; TRBD2 matches at 7 bases. With 4 bases clipped from V and 4 bases from J, the junction kept 13 bases outside the gene matches. There are 17 residues in the CDR3. Looked up from germline, CDR1 is SGHVS and CDR2 is FNYEAQ. The CDR3 sequence: CASSSSVRTRDYNEQFF. Here the CDR3 DNA reads TGTGCCAGCAGCTCGTCCGTCAGGACTAGGGATTACAATGAGCAGTTCTTC.

The chain has TRBV5-1 and TRBJ1-1, with D possibly TRBD1 on 5 matching bases. Per the germline V gene, CDR1 is SGHRS and CDR2 is YFSETQ. This CDR3 has 14 amino acids. Trimming left V 5 bases short and J 4 bases short, with 15 bases between. CDR3 amino acids: CASSSGREGTEAFF. In DNA form, the CDR3 reads TGCGCCAGCAGTTCGGGCAGGGAGGGCACTGAAGCTTTCTTT.

The rearrangement links TRBV5-1 to TRBJ1-6, with 8 bases lining up with TRBD1. The CDR3 has 16 amino acids. The V gene's germline CDR1 is SGHRS and CDR2 YFSETQ. V gave up 2 bases and J gave up 5 bases; unmatched junction bases: 6. CDR3 amino acids: CASSFRTGLDNSPLHF. CDR3 nucleotides: TGCGCCAGCAGCTTTAGGACAGGGTTGGATAATTCACCCCTCCACTTT.

J is TRBJ2-3 and V is TRBV5-1, with D uncertain. Germline V CDR1 and CDR2: SGHRS, YFSETQ. Trimming removed 0 bases at V and 2 bases at J, with 10 bases between. The CDR3 sequence is 15 residues long. This CDR3 is CASSLGLVLTDTQYF. CDR3 bases: TGCGCCAGCAGCTTGGGACTGGTCCTCACAGATACGCAGTATTTT.

The count of this clone is one. V usage is TRBV25-1 and J usage is TRBJ1-1; 8 nucleotides match TRBD1. CDR3 length: 16 amino acids. Trimming removed 4 bases from V and 8 bases from J; junction bases left unmatched: 15. Germline-derived CDR1 and CDR2 are MGHDK and SYGVNS. The CDR3 DNA reads as TGTGCCAGCAGTGCGCCTGGGACAGGCCGGATCTTCGAAGCTTTCTTT. This gives the protein CASSAPGTGRIFEAFF.

About this clone: Germline is not matched at one junction end, which may reflect a read error. V usage is TRBV30 and J usage is TRBJ1-3; perhaps TRBD1 as D (6 bases). Germline V gives CDR1 GTSNPN, CDR2 SVGIG (reference sequence). This CDR3 is 13 amino acids long. Here the CDR3 DNA reads TGTGCCTGGCAAACAGGGCCTGGAAGCACCATATATTTT. Amino acids: CAWQTGPGSTIYF.

This chain uses TRBV9 with TRBJ1-4; the D gene is possibly TRBD1 (6 bases). The CDR3 runs to 15 residues. Germline assignment: CDR1 SGDLS and CDR2 YYNGEE. The V end was cut by 2 bases, the J end by 4 bases, with 12 bases between. This CDR3 is CASSVSGTLNEKLFF. In DNA, the CDR3 is TGTGCCAGCAGCGTCTCCGGGACACTTAATGAAAAACTGTTTTTT.

The genes are TRBV13 and TRBJ2-7; 12 nucleotides line up with TRBD1. The germline V gene has CDR1 PRHDT and CDR2 FYEKMQ (reference sequence). After removal of 5 bases from V and 1 base from J, the junction contained 12 bases not matched to a gene. The CDR3 extends over 18 amino acids. CDR3 sequence: CASSRIPGQGAESYEQYF. Written as DNA, the CDR3 is TGTGCCAGCAGCCGTATTCCGGGACAGGGGGCTGAGTCCTACGAGCAGTACTTC.